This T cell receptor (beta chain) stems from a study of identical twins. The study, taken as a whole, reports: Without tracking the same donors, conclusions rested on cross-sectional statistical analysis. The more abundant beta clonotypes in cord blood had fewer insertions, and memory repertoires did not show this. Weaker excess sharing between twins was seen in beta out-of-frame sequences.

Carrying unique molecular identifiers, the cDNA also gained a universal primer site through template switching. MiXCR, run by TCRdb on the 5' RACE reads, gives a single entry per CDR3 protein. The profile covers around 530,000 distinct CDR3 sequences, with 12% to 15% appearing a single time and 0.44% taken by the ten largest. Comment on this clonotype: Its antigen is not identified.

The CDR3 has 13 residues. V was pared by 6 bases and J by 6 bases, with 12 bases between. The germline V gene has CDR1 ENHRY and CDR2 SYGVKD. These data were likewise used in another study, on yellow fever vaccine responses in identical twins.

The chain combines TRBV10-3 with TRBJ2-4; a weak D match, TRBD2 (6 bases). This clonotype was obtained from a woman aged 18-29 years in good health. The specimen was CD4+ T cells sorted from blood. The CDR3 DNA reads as TGTGCCATCAGAGACAGCGGGCCAAACATTCAGTACTTC. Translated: CAIRDSGPNIQYF.